This T cell receptor beta chain was captured by sequencing in a study of T cell clonotyping in hematopoietic cell transplantation. V was pared by 6 bases and J by 1 base, with 9 bases between. Germline CDR1 reads MNHNS; CDR2 reads SASEGT. The CDR3 runs 13 residues. The protocol was immunoSEQ multiplex PCR, while the TCRdb copy is restricted to in-frame clones and leaves out a portion. The sample has a few thousand clones, 66% seen once. Study results and caveats: Pathologically expanded recipient clonotypes increased progressively from day 30 to day 180 as diversity fell. Few recipient clonotypes overlapped donors; over 97% were de novo at given depth.

With respect to this clone: Its matching antigen is unknown.

The input for sequencing was PBMCs, taken 180 days after allogeneic stem cell transplant. This clonotype was obtained from a male patient between 50 and 60 years old who had an allogeneic stem cell transplant from an unrelated donor, so the T cells may come from the graft donor. Some clones in this sample may be carry-over from other donors' samples. The rearrangement links TRBV6-1 to TRBJ1-1; no definite D call. CDR3 loop: CASRTTPNTEAFF. The CDR3 DNA follows: TGTGCCAGCAGAACGACACCGAACACTGAAGCTTTCTTT.